Following are 24 T cell receptor beta chains from one sample sequenced in a study of long-term antiretroviral therapy in people with HIV. The assay used was immunoSEQ (version v3.0), run at survey level. TCRdb's copy holds only in-frame clones and misses some; the assay was immunoSEQ multiplex PCR. The sample yields about 28,000 clones, about 88% seen once. Source: unsorted PBMCs, taken 2 years after starting antiretroviral therapy. These receptors all stem from a man aged 45-65 years with HIV.

The rearrangement links TRBV6-6 to TRBJ2-3, with D possibly matching TRBD2 (6 bases). V lost 5 bases, J lost 3 bases, and 9 bases lay in between. In germline, CDR1 is MNHNY, CDR2 SVGAGI (reference sequence). There are 13 residues in the CDR3. The CDR3 DNA follows: TGTGCCAGCAGTGGCCGGGAGACAGATACGCAGTATTTT. Its translation: CASSGRETDTQYF.

In this sample, this clone turned up once. The genes are TRBV5-1 and TRBJ2-1, with 7 nucleotides matching TRBD2. In germline, CDR1 is SGHRS, CDR2 YFSETQ. The J segment lost 7 bases and the V segment lost 2 bases, leaving 9 bases of the junction unmatched. The CDR3 has 15 residues. CDR3 loop: CASSLRSSGMNEQFF. CDR3 DNA sequence: TGCGCCAGCAGCTTAAGGTCGAGCGGGATGAATGAGCAGTTCTTC.

This chain connects TRBV28 to TRBJ2-3; TRBD1 matches at 12 bases. The CDR3 spans 16 residues. The germline gives CDR1 MDHEN, CDR2 SYDVKM. The ends lost 5 bases at V and 3 bases at J; junction bases unmatched: 6. The CDR3 DNA follows: TGTGCCAGCAGTCGAGGGACAGGGGGCTGGACAGATACGCAGTATTTT. Its protein product is CASSRGTGGWTDTQYF.

DNA of the CDR3: TGTGCCAGCAGCTTAGCAGTAGTGGGGCCTCTGAACACTGAAGCTTTCTTT. Protein sequence: CASSLAVVGPLNTEAFF. The rearrangement joins TRBV7-9 to TRBJ1-1, with D perhaps TRBD1 (5 bases). CDR3 length: 17 amino acids. The V gene lost 0 bases and the J gene lost 0 bases, with 14 bases spanning the gap. Germline values: CDR1 SEHNR, CDR2 FQNEAQ (reference sequence). The variable domain in full, with the rest retrieved from reference TRBV7-9 and TRBJ1-1, is DTGVSQNPRHKITKRGQNVTFRCDPISEHNRLYWYRQTLGQGPEFLTYFQNEAQLEKSRLLSDRFSAERPKGSFSTLEIQRTEQGDSAMYLCASSLAVVGPLNTEAFFGQGTRLTVV.

The rearrangement joins TRBV2 to TRBJ2-7, with D unclear. Germline V gene sequence: CDR1 SNHLY, CDR2 FYNNEI. The CDR3 loop spans 15 amino acids. V was trimmed by 5 bases and J by 0 bases, leaving 14 bases between them. CDR3: CASSILAPSSYEQYF. In nucleotides, the CDR3 is TGTGCCAGCAGTATACTGGCTCCGAGCTCCTACGAGCAGTACTTC. The entire variable domain, with the rest obtained from reference TRBV2 and TRBJ2-7, is as follows: EPEVTQTPSHQVTQMGQEVILRCVPISNHLYFYWYRQILGQKVEFLVSFYNNEISEKSEIFDDQFSVERPDGSNFTLKIRSTKLEDSAMYFCASSILAPSSYEQYFGPGTRLTVT.

This clone was found a few times. The gene calls are TRBV9 and TRBJ2-7; D is perhaps TRBD1 or TRBD2 (6 bases each). Germline V gene data show CDR1 as SGDLS and CDR2 as YYNGEE. This CDR3 is built from 16 residues. V lost 0 bases and J lost 2, with 15 bases in between. The DNA of the CDR3 is TGTGCCAGCAGCGTAGGAGGGAAGGGGGGAACCTACGAGCAGTACTTC. Translated: CASSVGGKGGTYEQYF.

V usage is TRBV7-2 and J usage is TRBJ2-2, with 8 bases lining up with TRBD1. The CDR3 totals 15 residues. Germline lookup yields CDR1 SGHTA and CDR2 FQGNSA. The ends lost 5 bases at V and 1 base at J; junction bases unmatched: 3. The DNA of the CDR3 is TGTGCCAGCAGCCCTGGGACAGGGAACACCGGGGAGCTGTTTTTT. This sequence encodes CASSPGTGNTGELFF.

J is TRBJ1-3 and V is TRBV11-2; D is possibly TRBD1 (6 bases). This CDR3 is built from 15 residues. CDR1 and CDR2 from the germline V gene are SGHAT and FQNNGV. The ends were cut back, 5 bases at V and 4 bases at J, with 15 bases in the middle. CDR3 region: CASSLAGGHGNTIYF. The CDR3 DNA is TGTGCCAGCAGCCTGGCGGGGGGACACGGAAACACCATATATTTT.

This chain links TRBV11-2 with TRBJ2-5; 7 bases agree with TRBD2. Germline lookup yields CDR1 SGHAT and CDR2 FQNNGV. After removal of 3 bases from V and 3 bases from J, the junction contained 7 bases not matched to a gene. The CDR3 is 15 amino acids. The CDR3 loop reads CASSFRREREETQYF. The CDR3, as DNA: TGTGCCAGCAGCTTTAGGCGGGAGAGGGAAGAGACCCAGTACTTC.

V usage is TRBV5-1 and J usage is TRBJ1-4; D might be TRBD1 (5 bases). The V end lost 6 bases, the J end lost 3 bases, and 15 bases lay between the germline ends. CDR3 length equals 15 residues. Germline V CDR1 and CDR2: SGHRS, YFSETQ. The CDR3 DNA sequence: TGCGCCAGCAATGAGGCGGCAGGGCCTAATGAAAAACTGTTTTTT. It yields the protein CASNEAAGPNEKLFF.

V gene TRBV5-4 combines with J gene TRBJ2-7; TRBD1 aligns across 8 bases. V trimming: 4 bases; J trimming: 4 bases; junction bases outside the gene matches: 7. Germline assignment: CDR1 SGHNT and CDR2 YYREEE (reference sequence). The CDR3 loop spans 14 amino acids. CDR3 coding DNA: TGTGCCAGCAGCGTGGGGACAGGTCAATACGAGCAGTACTTC. It translates to CASSVGTGQYEQYF.

The rearrangement links TRBV5-1 to TRBJ2-7; D is possibly TRBD1 (5 bases). CDR1 and CDR2 (germline): SGHRS, YFSETQ. V lost 4 bases, J lost 5 bases, and 25 bases lay in between. The CDR3 length is 17 residues. The CDR3 region is CASSDGRGNEALDEQYF. As DNA, the CDR3 is TGCGCCAGCAGCGACGGAAGGGGAAATGAAGCTTTGGACGAGCAGTACTTC.

The rearrangement joins TRBV5-6 to TRBJ2-1; 7 bases line up with TRBD2. V shed 4 bases and J 7 bases; nucleotides not matched to a gene: 2. The V gene's germline CDR1 is SGHDT and CDR2 YYEEEE. The CDR3 sequence is 12 residues long. CDR3 sequence reads: CASSPGGNEQFF. CDR3 sequence (DNA): TGTGCCAGCAGCCCGGGGGGAAATGAGCAGTTCTTC.

The chain couples TRBV7-2 to TRBJ2-3; TRBD2 aligns across 8 bases. CDR1 is SGHTA and CDR2 is FQGNSA in the germline V gene. Trimming at V came to 5 bases and at J to 2 bases, leaving 18 bases not matched to a gene. The CDR3 covers 19 residues. CDR3 in DNA: TGTGCCAGCAGCCCTACCGGGGGGGCTAGCGGCCGTTCCACAGATACGCAGTATTTT. Translated, it gives CASSPTGGASGRSTDTQYF.

The chain couples TRBV19 to TRBJ1-2, with TRBD1 matching over 7 bases. Germline V gene sequence: CDR1 LNHDA, CDR2 SQIVND (reference sequence). Unmatched junction bases numbered 10, after V lost 3 bases and J lost 6 bases. The CDR3 is made up of 15 amino acids. The CDR3 reads CASSIMTGRLNGYTF. The CDR3 coding sequence is TGTGCCAGTAGTATCATGACAGGGAGATTGAATGGCTACACCTTC.

This clone was recorded only once. The V call is TRBV2, the J call TRBJ1-1; a possible D gene is TRBD1 (6 bases). Germline CDR1 and CDR2: SNHLY and FYNNEI. Trimming shortened V by 11 bases and J by 7 bases, and 20 bases separated the two germline ends. CDR3 size: 13 residues. DNA of the CDR3: TGTGCCTCTCCCGGGACACTCGACGGTGAAGCTTTCTTT. Translating gives CASPGTLDGEAFF. The full variable domain, with the rest looked up from reference TRBV2 and TRBJ1-1, is EPEVTQTPSHQVTQMGQEVILRCVPISNHLYFYWYRQILGQKVEFLVSFYNNEISEKSEIFDDQFSVERPDGSNFTLKIRSTKLEDSAMYFCASPGTLDGEAFFGQGTRLTVV.

J is TRBJ2-3 and V is TRBV11-2; perhaps TRBD2 as D (6 bases). The germline CDR1 and CDR2 sequences are SGHAT and FQNNGV. The CDR3 runs to 14 residues. Trimming took off 3 bases at V and 8 bases at J, with 15 bases between the two ends. The DNA for the CDR3 is TGTGCCAGCAGCTTGTCAACGATGGGAGGTACGCAGTATTTT. Translation gives CASSLSTMGGTQYF. The complete variable domain, with remaining parts taken from reference TRBV11-2 and TRBJ2-3, reads EAGVAQSPRYKIIEKRQSVAFWCNPISGHATLYWYQQILGQGPKLLIQFQNNGVVDDSQLPKDRFSAERLKGVDSTLKIQPAKLEDSAVYLCASSLSTMGGTQYFGPGTRLTVL.

The chain couples TRBV19 to TRBJ1-1; D not resolved. This CDR3 contains 12 residues. Trimming left V 3 bases short and J 1 base short, with 3 bases between. Germline loops: CDR1 LNHDA, CDR2 SQIVND (reference sequence). CDR3 in amino acids: CASSMGNTEAFF. CDR3 bases: TGTGCCAGTAGTATGGGGAACACTGAAGCTTTCTTT.

The chain joins TRBV6-6 to TRBJ1-2; D gene ambiguous. Germline V gene lookup returns CDR1 MNHNY and CDR2 SVGAGI (reference sequence). The CDR3 contains 12 residues. The V and J ends lost 6 bases and 4 bases respectively, with 9 bases between them. CDR3 nucleotide sequence: TGTGCCAGCAGCTCACCAGGCTATGGCTACACCTTC. As protein: CASSSPGYGYTF.

The chain employs TRBV19 and TRBJ2-3, with a weak D call TRBD2 (5 bases). The CDR3 loop spans 16 amino acids. V lost 5 bases and J 3 bases, leaving 18 bases between the germline ends. Germline V lookup: CDR1 LNHDA, CDR2 SQIVND (reference sequence). The DNA of the CDR3 is TGTGCCAGTAGTTCAGGACTTTTTTCGTTTACAGATACGCAGTATTTT. This encodes CASSSGLFSFTDTQYF.

The J gene is TRBJ2-5, the V gene TRBV6-6; TRBD2 aligns across 8 bases. CDR1 and CDR2 from the germline V gene are MNHNY and SVGAGI (reference sequence). V was pared by 4 bases and J by 7 bases, with 14 bases of the junction left unmatched. The CDR3 has 16 amino acids. CDR3 protein: CASSSDERGPPGTQYF. The CDR3 DNA reads TGTGCCAGCAGTTCCGATGAGCGGGGGCCCCCGGGGACCCAGTACTTC.

The rearrangement links TRBV7-2 to TRBJ2-7, with D maybe TRBD2 (6 bases). The length of the CDR3 is 16 residues. Looked up from germline, CDR1 is SGHTA and CDR2 is FQGNSA. The V end lost 5 bases, the J end lost 2 bases, and 19 bases lay between the germline ends. The CDR3 loop reads CASSPRPGLTTYEQYF. The CDR3 bases are TGTGCCAGCAGCCCGAGACCGGGACTGACGACCTACGAGCAGTACTTC. The full variable domain, its missing parts supplied by reference TRBV7-2 and TRBJ2-7, is GAGVSQSPSNKVTEKGKDVELRCDPISGHTALYWYRQSLGQGLEFLIYFQGNSAPDKSGLPSDRFSAERTGGSVSTLTIQRTQQEDSAVYLCASSPRPGLTTYEQYFGPGTRLTVT.

This sequence joins TRBV19 and TRBJ2-5; D is unclear. This CDR3 has 14 residues. V was cut by 3 bases and J by 5 bases, with 13 bases left in between. The V gene's germline CDR1 is LNHDA and CDR2 SQIVND (reference sequence). The CDR3 loop is CASSMSRIRETQYF. The CDR3 DNA follows: TGTGCCAGTAGTATGTCGCGTATCCGGGAGACCCAGTACTTC.

J is TRBJ2-7 and V is TRBV6-6, with D possibly being TRBD2 (5 bases). CDR1 is MNHNY, CDR2 SVGAGI, per germline (reference sequence). Between the trimmed V and J ends, which lost 8 bases and 0 bases, there was a span of 11 bases. The CDR3 loop spans 13 amino acids. The CDR3 reads CASRVGSSYEQYF. The CDR3 region has the DNA TGTGCCAGCCGGGTGGGGAGCTCCTACGAGCAGTACTTC.